One sample yielded the 10 T cell receptor beta chains listed below, sequenced in a study of HIV-infected patients and healthy controls. Alpha and beta constant-region primers primed reverse transcription of approximately 500 ng RNA. Separate chain-specific third strand synthesis with multiplexing indices produced the alpha and beta libraries. Via MiXCR, TCRdb re-called the 5' RACE reads, giving one row per CDR3 protein. The data contain 11,000 or so distinct CDR3 sequences, about 5.1% of them singletons. All unsorted peripheral T cells were captured because whole blood was used without fractionation. Input material: blood. The origin of the receptors is an adult in good health.

Sample share makes this clonotype medium-sized (0.01 to 0.1%). This chain links TRBV6-5 with TRBJ1-4, with TRBD1 matching 9 bases. The J segment lost 10 bases and the V segment lost 6 bases, leaving 15 bases of the junction unmatched. Germline CDR1 is MNHEY and CDR2 is SVGAGI. The CDR3 totals 16 residues. Here the CDR3 DNA reads TGTGCCAGCAGGCCGGGACAGGGTTTAAGTCGGGCAAAACTGTTTTTT. Translation gives CASRPGQGLSRAKLFF.

By share, this clonotype counts as medium-sized. The chain recombines TRBV12-3 or TRBV12-4 with TRBJ1-5; D might be TRBD1 (5 bases). Trimming removed 2 bases from V and 0 bases from J, with 8 bases in between. The CDR3 loop spans 15 amino acids. DNA of the CDR3: TGTGCCAGCAGTTTATCAGGGAATAGCAATCAGCCCCAGCATTTT. Translating gives CASSLSGNSNQPQHF.

The chain carries TRBV5-4 and TRBJ2-2; 11 positions agree with TRBD2. The CDR3 runs to 17 residues. Looked up from germline, CDR1 is SGHNT and CDR2 is YYREEE (reference sequence). The ends lost 4 bases at V and 3 bases at J; junction bases unmatched: 8. The CDR3: CASSLTILAGDTGELFF. In DNA, the CDR3 is TGTGCCAGCAGCCTTACTATACTAGCGGGAGACACCGGGGAGCTGTTTTTT.

The table lists this clonotype with many counts. The CDR3 bases are TGCAGTGCGGAGGTCAGACAGGGGGCGGACTATGGCTACACCTTC. Translation: CSAEVRQGADYGYTF. V gene TRBV20-1 combines with J gene TRBJ1-2; 10 nucleotides match TRBD1. V trimming: 6 bases; J trimming: 3 bases; junction bases outside the gene matches: 10. Looked up from germline, CDR1 is DFQATT and CDR2 is SNEGSKA (reference sequence). The CDR3 contains 15 residues.

In its sample, this clonotype is medium-sized (0.01 to 0.1%). The rearrangement uses TRBV5-1 and TRBJ2-5, with 8 positions matching TRBD1. The V gene's germline CDR1 is SGHRS and CDR2 YFSETQ. There are 11 residues in the CDR3. J gave up 7 bases and V 6 bases, and 2 bases lay outside the gene matches. DNA of the CDR3: TGCGCCAGCACCGACAGGGGGACCCAGTACTTC. It translates to CASTDRGTQYF.

By its share, this clonotype is medium-sized. The genes are TRBV20-1 and TRBJ2-3; 8 nucleotides agree with TRBD2. Germline assignment: CDR1 DFQATT and CDR2 SNEGSKA (reference sequence). Losses at the gene ends were 6 bases for V and 3 bases for J; bases not matched to a gene: 2. The CDR3 covers 12 residues. CDR3 loop: CSARGGTDTQYF. The CDR3 nucleotides read TGCAGTGCACGGGGGGGTACAGATACGCAGTATTTT.

This clonotype ranks as medium-sized. This chain uses TRBV6-6 with TRBJ2-6, with 9 bases that match TRBD1. Trimming cost V 7 bases and J 1 base; bases outside gene matches: 11. The germline V gene has CDR1 MNHNY and CDR2 SVGAGI (reference sequence). The CDR3 totals 18 residues. The CDR3 region is CASTQTGGRESGANVLTF. In nucleotides, the CDR3 is TGTGCCAGCACTCAAACAGGGGGCAGGGAATCTGGGGCCAACGTCCTGACTTTC.

The rearrangement uses TRBV12-3 or TRBV12-4 and TRBJ2-5; tentative D call: TRBD2 (6 bases). The CDR3 has 13 amino acids. V was trimmed by 3 bases and J by 4 bases, leaving 9 bases between them. As DNA, the CDR3 is TGTGCCAGCAGTTTCGCCGGGGGAGAGACCCAGTACTTC. Its translation: CASSFAGGETQYF.

This clonotype qualifies as medium-sized (0.01 to 0.1%). The gene calls are TRBV12-3 or TRBV12-4 and TRBJ2-1; 9 positions agree with TRBD2. This CDR3 comprises 16 residues. With 5 bases clipped from V and 5 bases from J, the junction kept 10 bases outside the gene matches. CDR3: CASSAQTSGLNNEQFF. In DNA form, the CDR3 reads TGTGCCAGCAGTGCCCAGACTAGCGGACTAAACAATGAGCAGTTCTTC.

The chain joins TRBV19 to TRBJ1-1, with D perhaps TRBD1 (5 bases). CDR1 and CDR2 from the germline V gene are LNHDA and SQIVND (reference sequence). The V end was cut by 0 bases, the J end by 11 bases, with 13 bases between. The CDR3 has 13 residues. CDR3 in amino acids: CASSIERRTQAFF. In nucleotides, the CDR3 is TGTGCCAGTAGTATAGAGCGGCGGACACAGGCTTTCTTT.